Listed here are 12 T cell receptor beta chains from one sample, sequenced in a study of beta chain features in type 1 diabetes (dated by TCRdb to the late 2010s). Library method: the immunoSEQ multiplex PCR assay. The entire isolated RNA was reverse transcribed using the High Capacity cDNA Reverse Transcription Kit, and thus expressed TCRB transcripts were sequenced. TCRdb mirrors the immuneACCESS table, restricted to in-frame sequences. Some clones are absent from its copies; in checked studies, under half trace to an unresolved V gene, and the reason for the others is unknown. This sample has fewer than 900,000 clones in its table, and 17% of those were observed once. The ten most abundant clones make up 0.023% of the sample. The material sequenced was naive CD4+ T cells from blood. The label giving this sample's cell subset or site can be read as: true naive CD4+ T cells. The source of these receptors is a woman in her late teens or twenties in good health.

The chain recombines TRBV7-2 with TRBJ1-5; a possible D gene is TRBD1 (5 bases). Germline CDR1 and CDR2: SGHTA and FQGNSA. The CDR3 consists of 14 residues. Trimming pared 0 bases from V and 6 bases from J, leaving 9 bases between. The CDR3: CASSLARGSQPQHF. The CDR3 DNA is TGTGCCAGCAGCTTAGCGCGGGGGAGTCAGCCCCAGCATTTT.

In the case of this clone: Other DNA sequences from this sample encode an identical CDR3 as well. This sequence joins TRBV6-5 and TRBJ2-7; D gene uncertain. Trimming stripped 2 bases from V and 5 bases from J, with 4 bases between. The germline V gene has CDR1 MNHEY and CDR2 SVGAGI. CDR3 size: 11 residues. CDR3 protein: CASSYRNEQYF. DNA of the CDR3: TGTGCCAGCAGTTACAGGAACGAGCAGTACTTC.

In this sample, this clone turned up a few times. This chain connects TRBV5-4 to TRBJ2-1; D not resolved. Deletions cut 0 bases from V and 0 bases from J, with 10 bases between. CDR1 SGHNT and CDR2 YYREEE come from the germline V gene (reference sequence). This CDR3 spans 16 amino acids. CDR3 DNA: TGTGCCAGCAGCTTGGGCCAGTCCCTCTCCTACAATGAGCAGTTCTTC. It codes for CASSLGQSLSYNEQFF.

DNA for the CDR3: TGCGCCAGCAGTCAACGGAACGGATTGTTTCAGGATCCCTCCGACGGGGAGCTGTTTTTT. Its protein product is CASSQRNGLFQDPSDGELFF. V and J are TRBV23-1 and TRBJ2-2, with no clear D. TRBV23-1 is sorted into the ORF group, with uncertain function. This CDR3 comprises 20 residues. V lost 2 bases, J lost 7 bases, and 29 bases lay in between.

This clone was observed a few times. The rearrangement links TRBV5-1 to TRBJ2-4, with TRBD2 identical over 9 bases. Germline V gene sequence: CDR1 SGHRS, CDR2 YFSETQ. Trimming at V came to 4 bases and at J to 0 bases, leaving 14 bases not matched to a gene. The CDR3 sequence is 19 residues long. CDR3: CASSLGLAWGELAKNIQYF. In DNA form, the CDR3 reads TGCGCCAGCAGCCTGGGACTAGCTTGGGGTGAACTAGCCAAAAACATTCAGTACTTC.

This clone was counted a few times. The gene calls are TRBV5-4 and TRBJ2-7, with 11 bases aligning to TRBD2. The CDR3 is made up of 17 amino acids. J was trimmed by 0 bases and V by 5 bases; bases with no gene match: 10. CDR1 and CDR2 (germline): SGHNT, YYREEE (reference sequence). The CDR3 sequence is CASSWKGTSGSSYEQYF. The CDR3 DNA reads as TGTGCCAGCAGTTGGAAAGGGACTAGCGGCAGCTCCTACGAGCAGTACTTC.

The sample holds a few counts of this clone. CDR3 loop: CASSTVGLQFF. CDR3 sequence (DNA): TGTGCCAGTAGTACCGTGGGCCTGCAGTTCTTC. V and J are TRBV19 and TRBJ2-1; no definite D call. Germline-derived CDR1 and CDR2 are LNHDA and SQIVND (reference sequence). The CDR3 contains 11 residues. Trimming cost V 4 bases and J 12 bases, with 10 bases left between them.

Here the CDR3 reads CASSQGPDQPQHF. DNA of the CDR3: TGTGCCAGCTCACAGGGACCTGATCAGCCCCAGCATTTT. The chain employs TRBV18 and TRBJ1-5, with TRBD1 as a possible D gene (5 bases). The CDR3 is 13 amino acids. Germline loops: CDR1 KGHSH, CDR2 LQKENI. V lost 4 bases and J lost 5, with 9 bases in between.

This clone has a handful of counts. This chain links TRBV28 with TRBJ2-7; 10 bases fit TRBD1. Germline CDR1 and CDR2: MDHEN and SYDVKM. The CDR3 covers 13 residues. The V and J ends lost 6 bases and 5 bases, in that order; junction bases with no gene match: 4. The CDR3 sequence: CASRRDRGHEQYF. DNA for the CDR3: TGTGCCAGCAGACGGGACAGGGGCCACGAGCAGTACTTC.

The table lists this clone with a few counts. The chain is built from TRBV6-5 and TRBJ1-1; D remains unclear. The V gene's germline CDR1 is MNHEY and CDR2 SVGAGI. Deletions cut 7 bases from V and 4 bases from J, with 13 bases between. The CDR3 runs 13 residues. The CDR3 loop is CASNGGQSTEAFF. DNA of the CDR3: TGTGCCAGCAATGGCGGGCAGAGCACTGAAGCTTTCTTT.

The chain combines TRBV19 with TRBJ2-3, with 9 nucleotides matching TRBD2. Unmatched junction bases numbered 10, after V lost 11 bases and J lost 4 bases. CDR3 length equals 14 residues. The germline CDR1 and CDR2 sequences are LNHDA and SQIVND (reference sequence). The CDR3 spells CAVKREVVSDTQYF. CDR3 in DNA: TGTGCCGTCAAGCGGGAGGTGGTGTCAGATACGCAGTATTTT.

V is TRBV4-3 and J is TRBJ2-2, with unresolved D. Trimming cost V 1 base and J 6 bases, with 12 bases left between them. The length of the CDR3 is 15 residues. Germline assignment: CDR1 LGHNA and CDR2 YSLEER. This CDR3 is CASSQAPSLPGELFF. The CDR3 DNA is TGCGCCAGCAGCCAAGCTCCCTCCCTCCCCGGGGAGCTGTTTTTT.